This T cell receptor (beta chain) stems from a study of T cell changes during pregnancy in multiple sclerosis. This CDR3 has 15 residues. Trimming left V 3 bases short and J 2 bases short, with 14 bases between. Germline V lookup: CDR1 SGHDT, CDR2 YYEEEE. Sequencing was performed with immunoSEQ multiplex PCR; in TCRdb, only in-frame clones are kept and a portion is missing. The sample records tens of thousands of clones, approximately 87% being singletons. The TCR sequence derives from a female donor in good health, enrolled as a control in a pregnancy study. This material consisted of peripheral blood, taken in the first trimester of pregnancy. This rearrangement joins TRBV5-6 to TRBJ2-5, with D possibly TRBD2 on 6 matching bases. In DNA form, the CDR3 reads TGTGCCAGCAGCTCTATAGCGGCAGGGCAAGAGACCCAGTACTTC. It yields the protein CASSSIAAGQETQYF. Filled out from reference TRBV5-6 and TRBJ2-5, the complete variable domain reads DAGVTQSPTHLIKTRGQQVTLRCSPKSGHDTVSWYQQALGQGPQFIFQYYEEEERQRGNFPDRFSGHQFPNYSSELNVNALLLGDSALYLCASSSIAAGQETQYFGPGTRLLVL.